This record covers a single T cell receptor (beta chain). Assay: immunoSEQ multiplex PCR; the TCRdb copy retains only in-frame clones and omits some. The sample carries around 29,000 clones, 70% to 80% recorded once. The CDR3 length is 16 residues. CDR1 and CDR2 (germline): GTSNPN, SVGIG (reference sequence). The ends lost 4 bases at V and 3 bases at J; junction bases unmatched: 15. The entry originates in a study of control samples from healthy donors and cancer patients. V usage is TRBV30 and J usage is TRBJ2-7; the match to TRBD1 covers 7 bases. The origin of this receptor is a man aged 55 to 70 with head and neck cancer. The sequenced material came from PBMCs. Here the CDR3 reads CAWNSGRGQRYYEQYF. The CDR3 nucleotides read TGTGCCTGGAACTCCGGCCGGGGACAGCGGTACTACGAGCAGTACTTC.